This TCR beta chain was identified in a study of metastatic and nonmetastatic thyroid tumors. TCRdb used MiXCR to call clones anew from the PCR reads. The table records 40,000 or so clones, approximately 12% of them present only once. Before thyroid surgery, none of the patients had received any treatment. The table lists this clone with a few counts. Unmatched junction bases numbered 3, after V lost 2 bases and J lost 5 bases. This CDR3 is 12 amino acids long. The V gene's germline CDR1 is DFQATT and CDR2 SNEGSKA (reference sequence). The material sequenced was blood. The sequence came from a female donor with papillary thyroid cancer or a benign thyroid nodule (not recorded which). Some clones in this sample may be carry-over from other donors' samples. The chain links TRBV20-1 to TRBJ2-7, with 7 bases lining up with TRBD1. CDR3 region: CSARRQGDEQYF. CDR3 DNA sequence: TGCAGTGCTAGACGGCAGGGGGACGAGCAGTACTTC.